The 29 T cell receptor beta chains given below trace back to one sample, sequenced in a study of metastatic and nonmetastatic thyroid tumors (TCRdb year 2020). Library generation was performed with PCR. The sequencing machine was an Illumina HiSeq 4000. TCRdb's own reprocessing of the public reads used fastp at Q25 and MiXCR and kept productive beta chains. For this sample the table gives 35,000 to 50,000 clones, of which 4% were detected only once. The ten largest clones represent around a tenth of the sample. Before undergoing thyroid surgery, none of the patients had been given any kind of treatment. Sequenced sample: blood. The origin of the receptors is a female donor with papillary thyroid cancer or a benign thyroid nodule (not recorded which). Some clones in this sample may be carry-over from other donors' samples.

V gene TRBV15 combines with J gene TRBJ2-3; 16 bases are shared with TRBD2. The V and J ends lost 9 bases and 1 base, in that order; junction bases with no gene match: 10. The CDR3 totals 18 residues. The germline gives CDR1 LNHNV, CDR2 YYDKDF (reference sequence). CDR3 bases: TGTGCCACGAGAGGGACTAGCGGGAGGGTAAGACGCACAGATACGCAGTATTTT. Its translation is CATRGTSGRVRRTDTQYF.

This clone was counted ten times or more. The chain recombines TRBV24-1 with TRBJ2-2; D gene uncertain. Between the trimmed V and J ends, which lost 5 bases and 2 bases, there was a span of 8 bases. The CDR3 totals 14 residues. From germline, CDR1 is KGHDR and CDR2 SFDVKD. The CDR3 DNA reads TGTGCCACCAGTGGAAAAGACAACACCGGGGAGCTGTTTTTT. Encoded protein: CATSGKDNTGELFF.

The chain employs TRBV6-4 and TRBJ2-1, with TRBD2 matching 9 bases. Germline V lookup: CDR1 MRHNA, CDR2 SNTAGT. J gave up 6 bases and V 2 bases, and 5 bases lay outside the gene matches. This CDR3 has 15 residues. The CDR3, as DNA: TGTGCCAGCAGTGACAGGGGTAGCGGGAGCAATGAGCAGTTCTTC. This translates into CASSDRGSGSNEQFF.

Regarding this clone: Given a much more abundant clone one base away, this may be a read error. V gene TRBV3-1 combines with J gene TRBJ2-5, with 12 bases that match TRBD2. Germline V CDR1 and CDR2: LGHDT, YNNKEL (reference sequence). The CDR3 runs to 18 residues. The CDR3 DNA follows: TGTGCCAGCAGCCAATCTCCGGGACTAGCGGGCGCTGAGGAGACCCGGTACTTC. Translating it yields CASSQSPGLAGAEETRYF.

This clone occurred many times. The chain carries TRBV9 and TRBJ2-1; 8 nucleotides agree with TRBD2. CDR1 and CDR2 (germline): SGDLS, YYNGEE. Germline trimming cut 0 bases from V and 8 bases from J; bases unmatched to any gene: 7. The CDR3 is made up of 15 amino acids. CDR3 amino acids: CASSVAGGPVDEQFF. DNA for the CDR3: TGTGCCAGCAGCGTAGCGGGAGGGCCAGTGGATGAGCAGTTCTTC.

This clone has just a few counts. The CDR3 DNA is TGTGCCAGCAAATTGGCCGGTAATCTGGGCTACACCTTC. Translation gives CASKLAGNLGYTF. V is TRBV2 and J is TRBJ1-2; D remains unclear. V was shortened by 7 bases and J by 8 bases, with 17 bases between the two germline ends. Germline values: CDR1 SNHLY, CDR2 FYNNEI. This CDR3 is 13 amino acids long.

This clone was counted only a few times. This could be a read error, since a much larger clone is one nucleotide away. The chain combines TRBV5-4 with TRBJ2-1; the D is unclear. Germline V gene lookup returns CDR1 SGHNT and CDR2 YYREEE (reference sequence). V dropped 4 bases and J dropped 6 bases, with 8 bases sitting between them. This CDR3 is 12 amino acids long. CDR3 nucleotides: TGTGCCAGCAGCCCCCCGGGCAATGAGCAGTTCTTC. Residues: CASSPPGNEQFF.

The sample holds many counts of this clone. The CDR3 nucleotides read TGCAGTGCTAGAGATTTTTCCTCTGAGGAGACCCAGTACTTC. Protein product: CSARDFSSEETQYF. V gene TRBV20-1 combines with J gene TRBJ2-5; D call uncertain. This CDR3 comprises 14 residues. Germline assignment: CDR1 DFQATT and CDR2 SNEGSKA (reference sequence). V was trimmed by 0 bases and J by 5 bases, leaving 13 bases between them.

This clone was detected many times. V and J are TRBV30 and TRBJ1-1; TRBD1 might be the D (5 bases). CDR1 GTSNPN and CDR2 SVGIG come from the germline V gene (reference sequence). CDR3 length equals 12 residues. Trimming cost V 5 bases and J 1 base, with 8 bases left between them. CDR3 DNA: TGTGCCTGGGGGCAGGGGAACACTGAAGCTTTCTTT. It yields the protein CAWGQGNTEAFF.

In this sample, this clone turned up many times. This sample also contains other DNA sequences that code for the same CDR3. This chain links TRBV30 with TRBJ1-5; D gene ambiguous. This CDR3 is 16 amino acids long. CDR1 is GTSNPN, CDR2 SVGIG, per germline (reference sequence). With 3 bases removed from V and 1 base from J, the gap between germline ends came to 16 bases. The CDR3 spells CAWSPDVSRSNQPQHF. In DNA form, the CDR3 reads TGTGCCTGGAGCCCCGATGTCAGCCGCAGCAATCAGCCCCAGCATTTT. The entire variable domain, with the rest obtained from reference TRBV30 and TRBJ1-5, is as follows: SQTIHQWPATLVQPVGSPLSLECTVEGTSNPNLYWYRQAAGRGLQLLFYSVGIGQISSEVPQNLSASRPQDRQFILSSKKLLLSDSGFYLCAWSPDVSRSNQPQHFGDGTRLSIL.

Turning to this clone: The junction shows a germline mismatch at one end, possibly a read error. The chain employs TRBV7-2 and TRBJ2-5; TRBD2 agrees at 14 bases. This CDR3 comprises 18 residues. CDR1 and CDR2 (germline): SGHTA, FQGNSA. CDR3 sequence (DNA): TGTGCCAGCAGCTTAGCCGGGACTAGCGGGAGTGGGCAAGAGACCAAGTACTTC. Amino acid sequence: CASSLAGTSGSGQETKYF.

This clone was picked up a small number of times. CDR3 region: CATSRSRVVETQYF. CDR3 sequence (DNA): TGTGCCACCAGCAGAAGCAGGGTTGTTGAGACCCAGTACTTC. The chain recombines TRBV15 with TRBJ2-5; a possible D gene is TRBD1 (5 bases). This CDR3 has 14 amino acids. The germline V gene encodes CDR1 LNHNV and CDR2 YYDKDF (reference sequence). Trimming removed 2 bases from V and 5 bases from J, with 12 bases in between.

The table lists this clone with a count of one. The genes are TRBV5-6 and TRBJ1-6; 7 nucleotides align to TRBD1. Germline V gene data show CDR1 as SGHDT and CDR2 as YYEEEE. Trimming at V came to 4 bases and at J to 12 bases, leaving 16 bases not matched to a gene. CDR3 size: 16 residues. This chain's CDR3 is CASSATTGDGHLPLHF. Written as DNA, the CDR3 is TGTGCCAGCAGCGCAACAACAGGGGACGGTCATTTACCCCTCCACTTT.

The rearrangement uses TRBV7-2 and TRBJ2-1, with 9 bases identical to TRBD2. Germline V lookup: CDR1 SGHTA, CDR2 FQGNSA. There are 14 residues in the CDR3. V was pared by 4 bases and J by 7 bases, with 5 bases of the junction left unmatched. Here the CDR3 DNA reads TGTGCCAGCAGCTCCGGGAGCGGGAGGAATGAGCAGTTCTTC. This sequence encodes CASSSGSGRNEQFF.

A remark on this clone: Compared with germline, one end of the junction differs, possibly owing to a read error. V usage is TRBV6-2 or TRBV6-3 and J usage is TRBJ2-2, with 7 bases matching TRBD1. The CDR3 has 16 residues. Germline V gene data show CDR1 as MNHEY and CDR2 as SVGEGT. The CDR3, as DNA: TGTGCCAGCAGTGACTCCGGGACAGCGAACACCGGGGAGCTGTTTTTT. Its protein is CASSDSGTANTGELFF.

The rearrangement uses TRBV27 and TRBJ2-7; D perhaps matches TRBD2 (6 bases). This CDR3 is built from 15 residues. Between the trimmed V and J ends, which lost 4 bases and 1 base, there was a span of 14 bases. Germline loops: CDR1 MNHEY, CDR2 SMNVEV (reference sequence). CDR3 coding DNA: TGTGCCAGCAGTTATGACAGCGCGGGATCCTACGAGCAGTACTTC. This codes for CASSYDSAGSYEQYF.

This clone was counted between two and nine times. The rearrangement uses TRBV27 and TRBJ2-3; 11 bases map to TRBD2. J lost 0 bases, V lost 8 bases, and 4 bases had no gene match. The CDR3 runs 15 residues. The germline V gene encodes CDR1 MNHEY and CDR2 SMNVEV (reference sequence). The CDR3 DNA reads as TGTGCCAGCTCGTTAGCGGGAGGGAGCACAGATACGCAGTATTTT. It codes for CASSLAGGSTDTQYF.

This chain links TRBV20-1 with TRBJ2-5; 7 positions agree with TRBD2. This CDR3 spans 16 amino acids. CDR1 and CDR2 from the germline V gene are DFQATT and SNEGSKA (reference sequence). V was pared by 3 bases and J by 2 bases, with 12 bases of the junction left unmatched. The DNA for the CDR3 is TGCAGTGCTAGCACCGATGGCGGGGGTTTACAAGAGACCCAGTACTTC. This sequence encodes CSASTDGGGLQETQYF.

This clone has at least ten counts. The chain employs TRBV6-4 and TRBJ2-3, with TRBD1 identical over 10 bases. The germline gives CDR1 MRHNA, CDR2 SNTAGT. V shed 2 bases, J shed 2 bases, and the junction held 1 base outside the gene matches. The CDR3 totals 15 residues. The DNA of the CDR3 is TGTGCCAGCAGTGACGGGACAGGGGACACAGATACGCAGTATTTT. Protein: CASSDGTGDTDTQYF.

This clone was observed many times. The chain has TRBV24-1 and TRBJ2-5; D might be TRBD1 (5 bases). Germline CDR1 and CDR2: KGHDR and SFDVKD. V was shortened by 5 bases and J by 1 base, with 13 bases between the two germline ends. CDR3 length: 15 residues. The CDR3 coding sequence is TGTGCCACCAGTGGCCGTGACAGAGTCCAAGAGACCCAGTACTTC. Amino acids: CATSGRDRVQETQYF.

This clone was counted a few times. The chain has TRBV6-1 and TRBJ1-2, with a tentative D call TRBD1 (5 bases). CDR3 length: 15 residues. V was trimmed by 6 bases and J by 5 bases, leaving 19 bases between them. Germline V gene sequence: CDR1 MNHNS, CDR2 SASEGT. CDR3 loop: CASSWGPGSSYGYTF. The CDR3 DNA reads TGTGCCAGCAGCTGGGGCCCTGGCAGCTCATATGGCTACACCTTC.

This clone showed up many times. The chain couples TRBV5-1 to TRBJ2-3; 7 nucleotides line up with TRBD1. Germline V gene sequence: CDR1 SGHRS, CDR2 YFSETQ. V shed 4 bases, J shed 4 bases, and the junction held 6 bases outside the gene matches. The CDR3 contains 14 residues. The CDR3 DNA sequence: TGCGCCAGCAGCGTCGACAGGGCTGCAGATACGCAGTATTTT. It codes for CASSVDRAADTQYF.

V and J are TRBV27 and TRBJ2-3; D is possibly TRBD2 (5 bases). Looked up from germline, CDR1 is MNHEY and CDR2 is SMNVEV (reference sequence). With 6 bases removed from V and 6 bases from J, the gap between germline ends came to 22 bases. CDR3 size: 16 residues. As DNA, the CDR3 is TGTGCCAGCAGAACCCCAAGGTGGGTCCGAGGGGATACGCAGTATTTT. Its protein product is CASRTPRWVRGDTQYF.

This clone came up a few times. Other DNA sequences in the sample encode the same CDR3. The V gene is TRBV20-1, the J gene TRBJ2-2; D is unclear. The germline V and J ends were trimmed by 4 bases and 1 base, with 7 bases remaining between them. This CDR3 is 13 amino acids long. Germline V gene sequence: CDR1 DFQATT, CDR2 SNEGSKA (reference sequence). For the CDR3, the DNA is TGCAGTGCTAATAGTGGGAACACCGGGGAGCTGTTTTTT. Residues: CSANSGNTGELFF.

This clone was observed a few times. The chain recombines TRBV6-1 with TRBJ2-3; D possibly uses TRBD1 or TRBD2 (6 bases each). The CDR3 sequence is 14 residues long. V dropped 6 bases and J dropped 4 bases, with 14 bases sitting between them. The germline V gene encodes CDR1 MNHNS and CDR2 SASEGT. This chain's CDR3 is CASRKTRGADTQYF. The DNA for the CDR3 is TGTGCCAGCAGGAAAACAAGGGGGGCAGATACGCAGTATTTT.

This clone was seen only a few times. A much bigger clone sits one base away, suggesting this may be a read error. The chain combines TRBV19 with TRBJ1-3; no definite D call. The CDR3 is 16 residues long. CDR1 LNHDA and CDR2 SQIVND come from the germline V gene (reference sequence). The DNA for the CDR3 is TGTGCCAGTAGTATAGCAGCGACATACTCTGGAGACACCATATATTTT. Translating it yields CASSIAATYSGDTIYF. The variable domain in full, completed from reference TRBV19 and TRBJ1-3, reads DGGITQSPKYLFRKEGQNVTLSCEQNLNHDAMYWYRQDPGQGLRLIYYSQIVNDFQKGDIAEGYSVSREKKESFPLTVTSAQKNPTAFYLCASSIAATYSGDTIYFGEGSWLTVV.

Regarding this clone: A junction boundary mismatches the germline segment, possibly from a read error. The chain is built from TRBV7-7 and TRBJ2-1; possible D gene TRBD2, 6 bases. CDR3 size: 13 residues. The germline V gene encodes CDR1 SSHAT and CDR2 FNYEAQ (reference sequence). CDR3 amino acids: CASSPGLLNEQFF. CDR3 in DNA: TGTGCTAGCAGCCCCGGACTACTTAATGAGCAGTTCTTC.

This clone occurred a few times. The genes are TRBV6-1 and TRBJ2-6, with 11 bases fitting TRBD1. Germline CDR1 MNHNS, CDR2 SASEGT. The V and J ends lost 6 bases and 0 bases, in that order; junction bases with no gene match: 7. The CDR3 consists of 18 residues. Here the CDR3 DNA reads TGTGCCAGCAGGACCGGGACAGGGGGACTCTCTGGGGCCAACGTCCTGACTTTC. This gives the protein CASRTGTGGLSGANVLTF.

V is TRBV6-9 and J is TRBJ2-7; tentatively, D is TRBD2 (5 bases). Trimming left V 4 bases short and J 0 bases short, with 25 bases between. CDR3 size: 19 residues. The germline V gene encodes CDR1 MNHGY and CDR2 SVAAGI. The CDR3 coding sequence is TGTGCCAGCAGTTCCGGAACAGTGGCTAGCAGTAGTAACTCCTACGAGCAGTACTTC. Protein product: CASSSGTVASSSNSYEQYF.